Following are 6 T cell receptor beta chains from one sample sequenced in a study of T cell responses to AZD1222 COVID-19 vaccine. Clones were read by immunoSEQ multiplex PCR, and TCRdb kept only the in-frame ones, dropping some. The table has about 25,000 clones, around 87% seen once. The sample in question was peripheral blood, obtained 28 days after the second AZD1222 dose. These receptors all stem from an adult who received the AZD1222 COVID-19 vaccine.

This clone has more than one count but fewer than ten. The chain combines TRBV28 with TRBJ1-4, with 9 bases that match TRBD1. The J segment lost 11 bases and the V segment lost 2 bases, leaving 9 bases of the junction unmatched. The CDR3 is made up of 15 amino acids. Germline-derived CDR1 and CDR2 are MDHEN and SYDVKM. Written as DNA, the CDR3 is TGTGCCAGCAGTTTACAGCCCACAGGGGGCGGGAAACTGTTTTTT. Amino acids: CASSLQPTGGGKLFF.

This chain links TRBV5-1 with TRBJ1-2; TRBD1 matches at 12 bases. With 0 bases clipped from V and 9 bases from J, the junction kept 6 bases outside the gene matches. CDR3 size: 15 residues. CDR1 and CDR2 (germline): SGHRS, YFSETQ. In DNA form, the CDR3 reads TGCGCCAGCAGCTTGGACGGGACAGGGGGCTTCCGCTACACCTTC. This sequence encodes CASSLDGTGGFRYTF.

The chain links TRBV7-9 to TRBJ1-1, with 8 bases lining up with TRBD1. The germline V gene encodes CDR1 SEHNR and CDR2 FQNEAQ (reference sequence). The V segment lost 5 bases and the J segment 4 bases; nucleotides outside the gene matches: 12. The CDR3 sequence is 16 residues long. In DNA, the CDR3 is TGTGCCAGCAGCCCCCAGGGGGCGGACTTTAGCACTGAAGCTTTCTTT. Its translation is CASSPQGADFSTEAFF.

This clone appeared once. The chain uses TRBV5-1 and TRBJ1-6; 10 positions agree with TRBD1. Germline assignment: CDR1 SGHRS and CDR2 YFSETQ. The CDR3 length is 15 residues. V shed 4 bases and J 10 bases; nucleotides not matched to a gene: 8. In DNA form, the CDR3 reads TGCGCCAGCAGCGTGTCCGGGACAGGGGACTCACCCCTCCACTTT. Protein: CASSVSGTGDSPLHF.

The rearrangement links TRBV6-1 to TRBJ2-1, with TRBD2 matching over 12 bases. The germline gives CDR1 MNHNS, CDR2 SASEGT. The CDR3 has 17 residues. Losses at the gene ends were 4 bases for V and 1 base for J; bases not matched to a gene: 5. In DNA, the CDR3 is TGTGCCAGCAGTGGAAGACTAGCGGGAGAGTCCTACAATGAGCAGTTCTTC. It translates to CASSGRLAGESYNEQFF.

The chain employs TRBV2 and TRBJ1-2; 9 nucleotides match TRBD1. Germline V lookup: CDR1 SNHLY, CDR2 FYNNEI. V shed 10 bases, J shed 12 bases, and the junction held 15 bases outside the gene matches. The CDR3 runs 13 residues. CDR3 sequence (DNA): TGTGCCACCGAAACAGGGGGCTTAGGGAGAAACACCTTC. It translates to CATETGGLGRNTF.